These 32 T cell receptor beta chains were sequenced from one sample in a study of blood T cell repertoires in COVID-19. Clones were read by immunoSEQ multiplex PCR, and TCRdb kept only the in-frame ones, dropping some. The sample shows about 220,000 clones, 80% to 85% of them seen only once. Input material: peripheral blood. Receptors originate from a woman aged 55-70 years with acute or convalescent COVID-19.

V gene TRBV5-6 combines with J gene TRBJ1-1; 8 nucleotides align to TRBD1. CDR3 length: 14 residues. With V trimmed by 4 bases and J by 3 bases, 5 bases remained unmatched. Germline CDR1 reads SGHDT; CDR2 reads YYEEEE. CDR3 nucleotides: TGTGCCAGCAGCCGGCTGGACAGGGACACTGAAGCTTTCTTT. Translating it yields CASSRLDRDTEAFF.

About this clone itself: The same CDR3 is also encoded by other DNA sequences in this sample. The V gene is TRBV28, the J gene TRBJ1-2; no definite D call. Trimming left V 3 bases short and J 1 base short, with 3 bases between. The germline CDR1 and CDR2 sequences are MDHEN and SYDVKM. This CDR3 is 12 amino acids long. The CDR3 reads CASSFLNYGYTF. In nucleotides, the CDR3 is TGTGCCAGCAGTTTCCTTAACTATGGCTACACCTTC.

The count of this clone is one. This chain uses TRBV10-3 with TRBJ1-2, with 7 bases matching TRBD1. This CDR3 is 12 amino acids long. Germline V CDR1 and CDR2: ENHRY, SYGVKD. With 11 bases clipped from V and 3 bases from J, the junction kept 6 bases outside the gene matches. CDR3 residues: CASGGQDYGYTF. The CDR3 nucleotides are TGTGCCTCAGGGGGGCAGGACTATGGCTACACCTTC.

This chain links TRBV5-6 with TRBJ1-2; a weak D match, TRBD1 (5 bases). This CDR3 is built from 15 residues. V gave up 0 bases and J gave up 4 bases, with 13 bases separating them. The germline V gene encodes CDR1 SGHDT and CDR2 YYEEEE. CDR3 amino acids: CASSLGQIWAYGYTF. The DNA for the CDR3 is TGTGCCAGCAGCTTGGGACAGATTTGGGCCTATGGCTACACCTTC.

This chain uses TRBV2 with TRBJ2-7; D possibly corresponds to TRBD1 (6 bases). Germline-derived CDR1 and CDR2 are SNHLY and FYNNEI. Trimming left V 10 bases short and J 3 bases short, with 19 bases between. The CDR3 sequence is 14 residues long. The CDR3 loop is CATQLATGIYEQYF. In nucleotides, the CDR3 is TGTGCCACCCAACTCGCTACAGGGATCTACGAGCAGTACTTC. Full variable domain (remainder filled in from reference TRBV2 and TRBJ2-7): EPEVTQTPSHQVTQMGQEVILRCVPISNHLYFYWYRQILGQKVEFLVSFYNNEISEKSEIFDDQFSVERPDGSNFTLKIRSTKLEDSAMYFCATQLATGIYEQYFGPGTRLTVT.

Only a few counts were recorded for this clone. J is TRBJ1-2 and V is TRBV12-3 or TRBV12-4; 7 nucleotides match TRBD1. The CDR3 is made up of 13 amino acids. The junction had 3 bases not matched to a gene; V was cut back by 6 bases and J by 2 bases. CDR3 in amino acids: CASRRQGNYGYTF. The CDR3 DNA is TGTGCCAGCAGAAGACAGGGCAACTATGGCTACACCTTC.

The chain is built from TRBV18 and TRBJ1-5; D is uncertain. This CDR3 is 14 amino acids long. V lost 3 bases to trimming and J lost 9 bases, with 15 bases between them. CDR1 is KGHSH and CDR2 is LQKENI in the germline V gene. As DNA, the CDR3 is TGTGCCAGCTCACCCTCAGAGCGTTTTCGGCCCCAGCATTTT. Its translation is CASSPSERFRPQHF.

This clone has just one count. The chain employs TRBV28 and TRBJ1-5, with 7 bases that match TRBD1. V dropped 6 bases and J dropped 3; count of bases not matched to a gene: 5. CDR1 and CDR2 from the germline V gene are MDHEN and SYDVKM. This CDR3 is 14 amino acids long. CDR3 amino acids: CASRAGQHNQPQHF. The CDR3 DNA reads TGTGCCAGCAGGGCGGGACAGCACAATCAGCCCCAGCATTTT.

The chain couples TRBV27 to TRBJ2-5; TRBD1 aligns across 7 bases. CDR3 length equals 14 residues. V lost 5 bases to trimming and J lost 5 bases; unmatched junction nucleotides: 8. Germline V lookup: CDR1 MNHEY, CDR2 SMNVEV (reference sequence). As DNA, the CDR3 is TGTGCCAGCAGTCGGGCAGGGGGTAGGGAGACCCAGTACTTC. Amino acid sequence: CASSRAGGRETQYF.

The J gene is TRBJ1-5, the V gene TRBV3-1 (or the pseudogene TRBV3-2), with a possible D match to TRBD1 (6 bases). V lost 1 base, J lost 2 bases, and 15 bases lay in between. Germline-derived CDR1 and CDR2 are LGHDT and YNNKEL (reference sequence). The CDR3 is 17 amino acids. CDR3 coding DNA: TGTGCCAGCAGCCAAGGGGTCCGACAGGCGTGCAATCAGCCCCAGCATTTT. It translates to CASSQGVRQACNQPQHF.

This chain uses TRBV30 with TRBJ2-7; maybe TRBD2 (5 bases). CDR3 length: 13 residues. Per germline, CDR1 GTSNPN and CDR2 SVGIG (reference sequence). V was trimmed by 0 bases and J by 4 bases, leaving 10 bases between them. The CDR3 nucleotides are TGTGCCTGGAGTGTGGGGAGTGGGTACGAGCAGTACTTC. Amino acids: CAWSVGSGYEQYF.

CDR3 region: CATSRGQAPVWKETQYF. In DNA form, the CDR3 reads TGTGCCACCAGCAGAGGCCAGGCGCCGGTGTGGAAAGAGACCCAGTACTTC. V is TRBV15 and J is TRBJ2-5; D is undetermined. This CDR3 has 17 amino acids. Trimming removed 1 base from V and 3 bases from J, with 18 bases in between. Germline V CDR1 and CDR2: LNHNV, YYDKDF (reference sequence).

The chain has TRBV2 and TRBJ2-3; unclear D gene. CDR1 and CDR2 from the germline V gene are SNHLY and FYNNEI. This CDR3 spans 14 amino acids. The V end lost 4 bases, the J end lost 0 bases, and 8 bases lay between the germline ends. The CDR3 sequence is CASSARTSTDTQYF. The CDR3 DNA is TGTGCCAGCAGTGCGCGAACTAGCACAGATACGCAGTATTTT.

The chain uses TRBV10-3 and TRBJ2-1; possible D gene TRBD1, 6 bases. The CDR3 is 14 amino acids. The V gene lost 4 bases and the J gene lost 6 bases, with 13 bases spanning the gap. The germline CDR1 and CDR2 sequences are ENHRY and SYGVKD. CDR3 in DNA: TGTGCCATCAGTGGACAGGAAAATATCAATGAGCAGTTCTTC. Amino acids: CAISGQENINEQFF.

Here the CDR3 reads CASSPTRREDTQYF. The CDR3 coding sequence is TGCGCCAGCAGTCCGACTAGACGTGAAGATACGCAGTATTTT. The chain employs TRBV5-1 and TRBJ2-3; D might be TRBD2 (6 bases). Trimming cost V 5 bases and J 5 bases, with 15 bases left between them. Germline V lookup: CDR1 SGHRS, CDR2 YFSETQ. CDR3 length equals 14 residues.

This clone was detected a few times. The chain is built from TRBV10-3 and TRBJ2-3; 9 bases align to TRBD2. This CDR3 spans 14 amino acids. V lost 6 bases and J lost 2; bases outside the gene matches: 3. Germline CDR1 is ENHRY and CDR2 is SYGVKD. DNA of the CDR3: TGTGCCATCAGACCTAGCGGGGACACAGATACGCAGTATTTT. It encodes CAIRPSGDTDTQYF.

The chain recombines TRBV2 with TRBJ1-5; 8 bases fit TRBD1. The V segment lost 4 bases and the J segment 7 bases; nucleotides outside the gene matches: 3. The CDR3 is 13 amino acids. Germline-derived CDR1 and CDR2 are SNHLY and FYNNEI. The CDR3 DNA sequence: TGTGCCAGCAGTGGGGACAGGATCCAGCCCCAGCATTTT. This codes for CASSGDRIQPQHF.

The gene calls are TRBV19 and TRBJ1-4; TRBD1 matches at 9 bases. Germline V gene data show CDR1 as LNHDA and CDR2 as SQIVND (reference sequence). The ends lost 3 bases at V and 0 bases at J; junction bases unmatched: 5. The CDR3 consists of 17 residues. CDR3 in amino acids: CASSIGTGTATNEKLFF. CDR3 DNA sequence: TGTGCCAGTAGTATCGGGACAGGGACGGCAACTAATGAAAAACTGTTTTTT.

The chain joins TRBV6-5 to TRBJ1-2; 10 nucleotides match TRBD1. With V trimmed by 8 bases and J by 1 base, 7 bases remained unmatched. CDR1 and CDR2 from the germline V gene are MNHEY and SVGAGI. This CDR3 region has 15 residues. CDR3 sequence reads: CASGSGTGVNYGYTF. DNA for the CDR3: TGTGCCAGCGGTTCCGGGACAGGGGTTAACTATGGCTACACCTTC.

V usage is TRBV5-4 and J usage is TRBJ1-2; TRBD1 matches at 10 bases. The CDR3 spans 14 residues. Germline V CDR1 and CDR2: SGHNT, YYREEE (reference sequence). V was clipped by 3 bases and J by 2 bases; unmatched bases: 1. CDR3: CASSWGQGNYGYTF. Written as DNA, the CDR3 is TGTGCCAGCAGCTGGGGACAGGGGAACTATGGCTACACCTTC.

The chain recombines TRBV4-1 with TRBJ2-1; D is possibly TRBD1 (6 bases). Trimming left V 5 bases short and J 7 bases short, with 18 bases between. The germline V gene encodes CDR1 MGHRA and CDR2 YSYEKL. The CDR3 totals 15 residues. The CDR3, as DNA: TGCGCCAGCAGCGACCACGGACAGCGGAGAAATGAGCAGTTCTTC. It is translated as CASSDHGQRRNEQFF.

The chain combines TRBV30 with TRBJ2-2; TRBD2 matches at 11 bases. The germline gives CDR1 GTSNPN, CDR2 SVGIG (reference sequence). The CDR3 loop spans 15 amino acids. The ends lost 5 bases at V and 4 bases at J; junction bases unmatched: 6. This CDR3 is CAWGSGGASTGELFF. The CDR3 coding sequence is TGTGCCTGGGGTAGCGGGGGGGCAAGCACCGGGGAGCTGTTTTTT.

This clone was picked up a small number of times. J is TRBJ2-7 and V is TRBV7-8; TRBD2 aligns across 8 bases. Trimming removed 4 bases from V and 4 bases from J; junction bases left unmatched: 12. This CDR3 region has 16 residues. From germline, CDR1 is SGHVS and CDR2 FQNEAQ. The chain's CDR3 is CASSSEVGTRIYEQYF. In DNA form, the CDR3 reads TGTGCCAGCAGCTCCGAGGTGGGGACTAGGATATACGAGCAGTACTTC. Full variable domain (rest looked up from reference TRBV7-8 and TRBJ2-7): GAGVSQSPRYKVAKRGQDVALRCDPISGHVSLFWYQQALGQGPEFLTYFQNEAQLDKSGLPSDRFFAERPEGSVSTLKIQRTQQEDSAVYLCASSSEVGTRIYEQYFGPGTRLTVT.

CDR3 DNA sequence: TGTGCCAGTAGTAACCCTCCTTTAGCGGGAGGCCCTTCCGAGCAGTACTTC. Translation gives CASSNPPLAGGPSEQYF. The chain couples TRBV19 to TRBJ2-7; the match to TRBD2 covers 10 bases. The CDR3 is made up of 17 amino acids. V was clipped by 4 bases and J by 6 bases; unmatched bases: 15. The germline CDR1 and CDR2 sequences are LNHDA and SQIVND (reference sequence).

The V and J genes are TRBV29-1 and TRBJ2-1; 7 bases map to TRBD2. The CDR3 length is 13 residues. V lost 5 bases to trimming and J lost 2 bases; unmatched junction nucleotides: 3. Germline V gene lookup returns CDR1 SQVTM and CDR2 ANQGSEA. Here the CDR3 reads CSVWEGPYNEQFF. The CDR3 bases are TGCAGCGTTTGGGAGGGACCCTACAATGAGCAGTTCTTC.

For the CDR3, the DNA is TGTGCCAGTAAACCGGGACAGGGGCCCTACAATGAGCAGTTCTTC. Its translation is CASKPGQGPYNEQFF. The chain recombines TRBV27 with TRBJ2-1; TRBD1 agrees at 10 bases. CDR3 length equals 15 residues. The germline CDR1 and CDR2 sequences are MNHEY and SMNVEV (reference sequence). The trim removed 9 bases at V and 2 bases at J, leaving 7 bases unmatched.

The gene calls are TRBV30 and TRBJ2-1; 11 nucleotides match TRBD1. The germline V gene encodes CDR1 GTSNPN and CDR2 SVGIG (reference sequence). With 2 bases clipped from V and 2 bases from J, the junction kept 2 bases outside the gene matches. The CDR3 is 15 amino acids. The CDR3 coding sequence is TGTGCCTGGAGTTCGGGACAGGGGGCCTACAATGAGCAGTTCTTC. The encoded protein is CAWSSGQGAYNEQFF.

The chain joins TRBV5-1 to TRBJ1-1; weak D call: TRBD1 (6 bases). The germline CDR1 and CDR2 sequences are SGHRS and YFSETQ. Trimming pared 1 base from V and 4 bases from J, leaving 17 bases between. CDR3 length equals 16 residues. The CDR3 sequence: CASSLNKGGAGTEAFF. For the CDR3, the DNA is TGCGCCAGCAGCTTGAATAAAGGGGGAGCAGGCACTGAAGCTTTCTTT.

This clone appeared a few times. The chain recombines TRBV30 with TRBJ1-1; TRBD1 matches 9 bases. The V gene's germline CDR1 is GTSNPN and CDR2 SVGIG (reference sequence). CDR3 length: 14 amino acids. V shed 5 bases, J shed 3 bases, and the junction held 7 bases outside the gene matches. CDR3 sequence (DNA): TGTGCCTGGGTGAATCACAGGGGGCACACTGAAGCTTTCTTT. This translates into CAWVNHRGHTEAFF.

This chain uses TRBV7-9 with TRBJ1-2; 7 bases align to TRBD1. V was clipped by 6 bases and J by 2 bases; unmatched bases: 3. Germline CDR1 SEHNR, CDR2 FQNEAQ (reference sequence). CDR3 length: 13 amino acids. The CDR3 reads CASRSGGNYGYTF. The CDR3 bases are TGTGCCAGCAGGTCAGGGGGGAACTATGGCTACACCTTC.

In this sample, this clone turned up a few times. The chain employs TRBV5-1 and TRBJ2-3, with 10 nucleotides matching TRBD2. The CDR3 is 15 residues long. Germline loops: CDR1 SGHRS, CDR2 YFSETQ. V was clipped by 3 bases and J by 1 base; unmatched bases: 2. CDR3 sequence: CASSSGTSGTDTQYF. As DNA, the CDR3 is TGCGCCAGCAGCTCCGGGACTAGCGGCACAGATACGCAGTATTTT.

This chain joins TRBV18 and TRBJ1-1; no definite D call. Germline V lookup: CDR1 KGHSH, CDR2 LQKENI. Trimming cost V 0 bases and J 0 bases, with 8 bases left between them. There are 15 residues in the CDR3. The CDR3 sequence: CASSPPTVLNTEAFF. CDR3 sequence (DNA): TGTGCCAGCTCACCACCCACAGTATTGAACACTGAAGCTTTCTTT. The complete variable domain, with remaining parts taken from reference TRBV18 and TRBJ1-1, reads NAGVMQNPRHLVRRRGQEARLRCSPMKGHSHVYWYRQLPEEGLKFMVYLQKENIIDESGMPKERFSAEFPKEGPSILRIQQVVRGDSAAYFCASSPPTVLNTEAFFGQGTRLTVV.